The present T cell receptor (beta chain) was sequenced within a study of cytomegalovirus exposure and HLA in healthy donors. Looking at the study overall: In a previous analysis, 117 million unique TCR beta sequences were found from roughly 200 million T cells.

The PCR employed 60 Vbeta primers together with 13 Jbeta primers. The assay was immunoSEQ multiplex PCR, and TCRdb's table has in-frame clones only and misses some. The table lists about 140,000 clones, more than 70% of them singletons. With regard to this clone: Its antigen is as yet unknown.

Study outcomes and limitations: Several of the most significant clusters appeared, in a later analysis, to be linked to common viral pathogens.

Germline V gene lookup returns CDR1 MNHEY and CDR2 SMNVEV (reference sequence). Between the trimmed V and J ends, which lost 0 bases and 1 base, there was a span of 18 bases. The CDR3 is 18 amino acids. V is TRBV27 and J is TRBJ1-2, with a weak D call TRBD1 (5 bases). The sequenced sample consisted of PBMCs. The receptor's source is a male donor in good health and CMV-seronegative. CDR3 region: CASSLSEGRESDNYGYTF. DNA of the CDR3: TGTGCCAGCAGTTTATCGGAGGGACGGGAGAGTGATAACTATGGCTACACCTTC.